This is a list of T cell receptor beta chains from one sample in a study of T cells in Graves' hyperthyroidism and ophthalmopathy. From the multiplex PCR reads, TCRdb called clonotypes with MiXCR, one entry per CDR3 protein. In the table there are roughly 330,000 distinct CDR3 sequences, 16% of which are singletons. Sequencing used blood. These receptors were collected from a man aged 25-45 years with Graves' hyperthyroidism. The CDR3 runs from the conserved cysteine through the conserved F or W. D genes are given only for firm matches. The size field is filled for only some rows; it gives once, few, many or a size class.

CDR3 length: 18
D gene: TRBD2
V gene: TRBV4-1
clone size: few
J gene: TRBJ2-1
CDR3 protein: CASSQEGTSGRDYNEQFF
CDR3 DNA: TGCGCCAGCAGCCAAGAAGGGACTAGCGGGAGGGACTACAATGAGCAGTTCTTC

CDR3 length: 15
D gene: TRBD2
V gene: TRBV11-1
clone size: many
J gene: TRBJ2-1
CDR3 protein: CASSFERGSYNEQFF
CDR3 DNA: TGTGCCAGCAGCTTCGAGCGGGGCTCCTACAATGAGCAGTTCTTC

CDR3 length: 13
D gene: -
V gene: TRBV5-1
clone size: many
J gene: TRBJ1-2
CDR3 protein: CASSSTGSKGYTF
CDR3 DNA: TGCGCCAGCAGCTCCACAGGGAGTAAGGGCTACACCTTC

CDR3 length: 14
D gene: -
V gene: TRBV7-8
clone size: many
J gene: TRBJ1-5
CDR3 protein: CASSLAVFDQPQHF
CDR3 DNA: TGTGCCAGCAGCTTAGCGGTATTCGATCAGCCCCAGCATTTT

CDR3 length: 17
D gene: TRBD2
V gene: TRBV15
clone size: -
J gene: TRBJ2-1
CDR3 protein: CATSHQAGDLGYNEQFF
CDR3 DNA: TGTGCCACCAGCCACCAAGCGGGGGACCTGGGATACAATGAGCAGTTCTTC

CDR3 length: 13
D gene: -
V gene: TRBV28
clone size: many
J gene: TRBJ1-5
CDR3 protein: CASSFRGAQPQHF
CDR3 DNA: TGTGCCAGCAGTTTCCGCGGGGCTCAGCCCCAGCATTTT

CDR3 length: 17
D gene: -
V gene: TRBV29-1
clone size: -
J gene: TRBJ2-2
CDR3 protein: CSVMSPLGRRNTGELFF
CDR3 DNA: TGCAGCGTCATGAGCCCCCTTGGGCGGAGAAACACCGGGGAGCTGTTTTTT

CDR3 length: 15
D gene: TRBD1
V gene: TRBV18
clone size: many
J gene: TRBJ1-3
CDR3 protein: CASSRDRVSGNTIYF
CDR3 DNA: TGTGCCAGCTCACGGGACAGGGTCTCTGGAAACACCATATATTTT

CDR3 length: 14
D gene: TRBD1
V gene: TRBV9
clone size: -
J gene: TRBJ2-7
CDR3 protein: CASGTSPQGYEQYF
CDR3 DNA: TGTGCCAGCGGAACCAGCCCACAGGGGTACGAGCAGTACTTC

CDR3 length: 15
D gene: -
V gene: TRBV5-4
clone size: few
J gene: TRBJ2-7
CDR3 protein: CASSLGLASSYEQYF
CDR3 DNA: TGTGCCAGCAGCTTGGGTCTAGCGAGCTCCTACGAGCAGTACTTC

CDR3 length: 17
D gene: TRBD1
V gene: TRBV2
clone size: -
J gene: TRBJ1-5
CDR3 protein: CASSEETGGIFDQPQHF
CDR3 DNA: TGTGCCAGCAGCGAGGAGACAGGGGGTATTTTTGATCAGCCCCAGCATTTT

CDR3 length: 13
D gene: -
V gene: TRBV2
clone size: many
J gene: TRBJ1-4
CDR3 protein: CASTRQLNEKLFF
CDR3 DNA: TGTGCCAGCACGAGACAGCTTAATGAAAAACTGTTTTTT

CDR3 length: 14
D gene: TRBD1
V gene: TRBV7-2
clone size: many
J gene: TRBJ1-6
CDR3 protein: CASSQTGYSSPLHF
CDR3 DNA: TGTGCCAGCAGCCAGACAGGGTATAGCTCACCCCTCCACTTT

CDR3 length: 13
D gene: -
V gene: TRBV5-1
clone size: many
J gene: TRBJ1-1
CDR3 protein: CASSSALNTEAFF
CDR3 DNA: TGCGCCAGCAGTTCCGCCTTGAACACTGAAGCTTTCTTT

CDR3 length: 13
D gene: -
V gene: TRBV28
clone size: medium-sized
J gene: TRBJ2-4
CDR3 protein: CASSYSYQNIQYF
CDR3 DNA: TGTGCCAGCAGTTACTCTTACCAGAACATTCAGTACTTC

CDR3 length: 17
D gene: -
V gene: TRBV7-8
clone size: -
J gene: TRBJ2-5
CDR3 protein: CASSKHRWDRSQETQYF
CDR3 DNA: TGTGCCAGCAGCAAGCACCGTTGGGACCGCTCCCAAGAGACCCAGTACTTC